Below, 22 T cell receptor beta chains from the same sample are listed, as sequenced in a study of blood T cells in healthy people across ages (dated by TCRdb to between 2015 and 2017). Library prep was done by 5' RACE. TCRdb shows the sequencer as Illumina HiSeq 2500. A second PCR of roughly 6 to 12 cycles was performed with a sample-barcoded 5' primer and a J-beta primer mix. TCRdb reprocessing: public reads trimmed at Q25 with fastp, clones called with MiXCR, in-frame beta chains kept. Rows matching on CDR3 protein sequence are summarized as one entry with the most common DNA and genes. A total of about 720,000 distinct CDR3 sequences appear in this sample, about 25% of them only once. More than 3% of the sample lies in the top ten. This same sample was also taken into another study, of T cells of mothers and their children.

The sequenced material came from blood. The origin of the receptors is a boy aged 10-17 years in good health.

This clonotype was seen only a few times. The rearrangement joins TRBV19 to TRBJ2-4; a possible D gene is TRBD1 (6 bases). Trimming removed 6 bases from V and 3 bases from J, with 15 bases in between. The CDR3 totals 15 residues. Germline lookup yields CDR1 LNHDA and CDR2 SQIVND (reference sequence). In DNA, the CDR3 is TGTGCCAGTAGGTCGGAACAGGGCGGCAAAAACATTCAGTACTTC. It translates to CASRSEQGGKNIQYF.

The chain links TRBV6-2 or TRBV6-3 to TRBJ2-5; possibly TRBD1 for D (6 bases). The better agreement between TRBJ2-1 and the DNA end casts doubt on the J call. CDR1 is MNHEY and CDR2 is SVGEGT in the germline V gene. CDR3 size: 16 residues. The CDR3 spells CASSFPMTGADNEQFF. DNA of the CDR3: TGTGCCAGCTCCTTCCCAATGACAGGCGCGGACAATGAGCAGTTCTTC.

The chain carries TRBV4-3 and TRBJ2-1; D is undetermined. The J call may be incorrect, as the DNA end agrees better with TRBJ2-5. This CDR3 contains 14 residues. The germline CDR1 and CDR2 sequences are LGHNA and YSLEER. The CDR3 loop reads CASSHGPTQETQYF. For the CDR3, the DNA is TGCGCCAGCAGCCACGGACCCACTCAAGAGACCCAGTACTTC.

This chain links TRBV7-9 with TRBJ2-7; no reliable D call. V was pared by 0 bases and J by 7 bases, with 7 bases between. Germline CDR1 SEHNR, CDR2 FQNEAQ (reference sequence). The CDR3 totals 12 residues. CDR3 amino acids: CASSLAQLEQYF. In DNA, the CDR3 is TGTGCCAGCAGCTTAGCGCAGCTGGAGCAGTACTTC.

This clonotype occurred a few times. The genes are TRBV6-5 and TRBJ2-2; 7 bases align to TRBD1. The germline V gene has CDR1 MNHEY and CDR2 SVGAGI. Losses at the gene ends were 5 bases for V and 4 bases for J; bases not matched to a gene: 4. CDR3 size: 14 residues. CDR3 amino acids: CASSRQGSTGELFF. The DNA of the CDR3 is TGTGCCAGCAGTCGACAGGGTTCCACCGGGGAGCTGTTTTTT.

The CDR3 spells CASSLEAGVYNEQFF. The CDR3 DNA is TGTGCCAGCAGCTTAGAAGCGGGAGTGTACAATGAGCAGTTCTTC. V usage is TRBV7-2 and J usage is TRBJ2-1; 8 nucleotides line up with TRBD2. This CDR3 has 15 amino acids. Germline V gives CDR1 SGHTA, CDR2 FQGNSA. With 1 base clipped from V and 4 bases from J, the junction kept 3 bases outside the gene matches.

This clonotype was seen only a few times. V usage is TRBV3-1 and J usage is TRBJ2-5; 12 nucleotides line up with TRBD2. Germline V lookup: CDR1 LGHDT, CDR2 YNNKEL (reference sequence). Trimming cost V 4 bases and J 1 base; bases outside gene matches: 7. This CDR3 comprises 17 residues. The CDR3 sequence: CASSPPWTSGAQETQYF. CDR3 DNA sequence: TGTGCCAGCAGCCCCCCCTGGACTAGCGGGGCCCAAGAGACCCAGTACTTC.

The chain has TRBV7-9 and TRBJ1-5; 12 bases are shared with TRBD1. The germline V gene encodes CDR1 SEHNR and CDR2 FQNEAQ (reference sequence). The CDR3 consists of 15 residues. Trimming cost V 5 bases and J 7 bases; bases outside gene matches: 6. CDR3 amino acids: CASSQGQGAGQPQHF. CDR3 nucleotide sequence: TGTGCCAGCAGCCAGGGACAGGGGGCAGGGCAGCCCCAGCATTTT.

This clonotype was detected ten times or more. V and J are TRBV28 and TRBJ2-5, with 8 nucleotides matching TRBD2. Per the germline V gene, CDR1 is MDHEN and CDR2 is SYDVKM. V gave up 6 bases and J gave up 5 bases; unmatched junction bases: 5. The CDR3 contains 13 residues. CDR3 region: CASSFPGGETQYF. CDR3 sequence (DNA): TGTGCCAGCAGCTTTCCGGGGGGGGAGACCCAGTACTTC.

This clonotype was picked up a small number of times. The chain joins TRBV28 to TRBJ1-6; weak D call: TRBD1 (5 bases). V was trimmed by 8 bases and J by 10 bases, leaving 18 bases between them. CDR1 is MDHEN and CDR2 is SYDVKM in the germline V gene. The CDR3 extends over 14 amino acids. The CDR3 region is CASLSGTSDSPLHF. In DNA, the CDR3 is TGTGCCAGCCTATCCGGGACGTCCGACTCACCCCTCCACTTT.

The chain joins TRBV28 to TRBJ2-3; TRBD2 matches at 8 bases. The junction had 10 bases not matched to a gene; V was cut back by 7 bases and J by 1 base. Germline loops: CDR1 MDHEN, CDR2 SYDVKM. The CDR3 runs 16 residues. The CDR3 loop is CASTLRAGAGTDTQYF. The CDR3 DNA sequence: TGTGCCAGCACCCTAAGAGCGGGAGCCGGCACAGATACGCAGTATTTT. The whole variable domain, filled in from reference TRBV28 and TRBJ2-3, reads DVKVTQSSRYLVKRTGEKVFLECVQDMDHENMFWYRQDPGLGLRLIYFSYDVKMKEKGDIPEGYSVSREKKERFSLILESASTNQTSMYLCASTLRAGAGTDTQYFGPGTRLTVL.

This chain's CDR3 is CASSPTGSSSNTQYF. In DNA form, the CDR3 reads TGTGCCAGCAGCCCGACGGGGTCATCCTCCAATACGCAGTATTTT. The chain links TRBV7-2 to TRBJ2-3; TRBD2 might be the D (5 bases). CDR3 size: 15 residues. Germline CDR1 is SGHTA and CDR2 is FQGNSA. Trimming stripped 5 bases from V and 7 bases from J, with 19 bases between. The complete variable domain, with remaining parts taken from reference TRBV7-2 and TRBJ2-3, reads GAGVSQSPSNKVTEKGKDVELRCDPISGHTALYWYRQSLGQGLEFLIYFQGNSAPDKSGLPSDRFSAERTGGSVSTLTIQRTQQEDSAVYLCASSPTGSSSNTQYFGPGTRLTVL.

The table lists this clonotype with a few counts. The V call is TRBV12-3 or TRBV12-4, the J call TRBJ2-6; 10 positions agree with TRBD1. The CDR3 loop spans 17 amino acids. V was clipped by 5 bases and J by 0 bases; unmatched bases: 4. DNA for the CDR3: TGTGCCAGCAGTCGGACAGGGGGAACCTCTGGGGCCAACGTCCTGACTTTC. Protein product: CASSRTGGTSGANVLTF.

This clonotype has a handful of counts. An end of the junction does not agree with germline; a read error may underlie this. This chain links TRBV6-1 with TRBJ2-7; a possible D gene is TRBD2 (6 bases). Germline V gene data show CDR1 as MNHNS and CDR2 as SASEGT. CDR3 length: 16 amino acids. The CDR3 loop is CACSPSSGLGSYEQYF. The CDR3 nucleotides read TGTGCCTGCAGCCCCAGTAGCGGTCTTGGGTCCTACGAGCAGTACTTC.

The rearrangement links TRBV7-9 to TRBJ2-7; 9 nucleotides line up with TRBD2. The end of the DNA is better explained by TRBJ2-5, so the J call may be wrong. This CDR3 is 15 amino acids long. Germline lookup yields CDR1 SEHNR and CDR2 FQNEAQ (reference sequence). The CDR3 sequence: CASSFLREGKETQYF. The CDR3 DNA reads as TGTGCCAGCAGCTTCTTGCGGGAGGGCAAAGAGACCCAGTACTTC.

The V call is TRBV7-2, the J call TRBJ2-1; TRBD2 is a possible D gene (5 bases). The tail of the sequence fits TRBJ2-5 better, so the J call may be wrong. The CDR3 consists of 16 residues. The germline V gene encodes CDR1 SGHTA and CDR2 FQGNSA. The CDR3 DNA follows: TGTGCCAGCAGCTTGGAGGTCGGGTGGCTAGGCGAGACCCAGTACTTC. It translates to CASSLEVGWLGETQYF.

This clonotype was seen a few times. Mismatch with germline at one junction end may stem from a read error. The chain has TRBV7-9 and TRBJ2-7, with TRBD2 identical over 8 bases. The CDR3 spans 14 residues. Germline V CDR1 and CDR2: SEHNR, FQNEAQ (reference sequence). CDR3 sequence (DNA): TGTGCCAGCAGCCTAGCGGGCCAGGCAGGGGAGCAGTACTTC. It is translated as CASSLAGQAGEQYF.

In this sample, this clonotype turned up a few times. V gene TRBV28 combines with J gene TRBJ2-7; D is tentatively TRBD1 or TRBD2 (5 bases each). In germline, CDR1 is MDHEN, CDR2 SYDVKM. The ends were cut back, 3 bases at V and 2 bases at J, with 20 bases in the middle. There are 17 residues in the CDR3. The CDR3 protein is CASSFYPPGTKTYEQYF. As DNA, the CDR3 is TGTGCCAGCAGTTTTTATCCCCCCGGGACCAAAACCTACGAGCAGTACTTC.

A few counts support this clonotype. The chain uses TRBV13 and TRBJ2-7, with TRBD1 identical over 8 bases. CDR1 is PRHDT and CDR2 is FYEKMQ in the germline V gene (reference sequence). The CDR3 is 15 residues long. Unmatched junction bases numbered 7, after V lost 6 bases and J lost 0 bases. The CDR3 region has the DNA TGTGCCAGCAGTCGTTCCAGGGGGCACTCCTACGAGCAGTACTTC. Translation gives CASSRSRGHSYEQYF.

This chain uses TRBV11-2 with TRBJ2-5, with D perhaps TRBD1 or TRBD2 (5 bases each). The CDR3 is 17 amino acids. The germline gives CDR1 SGHAT, CDR2 FQNNGV. The germline V and J ends were trimmed by 0 bases and 4 bases, with 18 bases remaining between them. As DNA, the CDR3 is TGTGCCAGCAGCTTAGATGGTCGAGGGGAACGACCAGAGACCCAGTACTTC. Encoded protein: CASSLDGRGERPETQYF.

This chain uses TRBV5-5 with TRBJ2-5; D not certain. Germline V lookup: CDR1 SGHKS, CDR2 YYEKEE (reference sequence). The CDR3 sequence is 12 residues long. The V and J ends lost 4 bases and 4 bases respectively, with 8 bases between them. The CDR3 DNA reads as TGTGCCAGCAGCCAGAACGGAGAGACCCAGTACTTC. Its protein product is CASSQNGETQYF.

The V and J genes are TRBV7-2 and TRBJ2-7; 11 positions agree with TRBD2. J was trimmed by 2 bases and V by 5 bases; bases with no gene match: 14. The CDR3 totals 18 residues. Germline V gives CDR1 SGHTA, CDR2 FQGNSA. The chain's CDR3 is CASSQALAGALEPYEQYF. The CDR3, as DNA: TGTGCCAGCAGCCAGGCACTAGCGGGAGCGCTGGAACCCTACGAGCAGTACTTC.